This is a list of T cell receptor beta chains from one sample in a study of blood T cell repertoires in COVID-19. Profiling relied on immunoSEQ multiplex PCR, and the TCRdb table lists in-frame clones only, not all of them. The sample shows about 280,000 clones, around 84% of them seen only once. Sample: PBMCs or T cells enriched from blood (not recorded which). Receptors were obtained from a woman aged 45 to 65 who had recovered from COVID-19. Both conserved end residues are part of each CDR3. Fields, in order: D gene, CDR3 length, J gene, V gene, clone size, CDR3 protein, CDR3 DNA. A D gene is named only where the DNA matches it firmly. Clone size is given for some rows only: seen once, a few or many times, or a class if the clone is expanded.

D gene: .; CDR3 length: 15; J gene: TRBJ2-3; V gene: TRBV6-5; clone size: .; CDR3 protein: CASRNGWEITDTQYF; CDR3 DNA: TGTGCCAGCAGGAATGGGTGGGAGATAACAGATACGCAGTATTTT
D gene: .; CDR3 length: 13; J gene: TRBJ1-2; V gene: TRBV7-2; clone size: once; CDR3 protein: CASSFRQADGYTF; CDR3 DNA: TGTGCCAGCAGCTTCCGACAGGCGGATGGCTACACCTTC
D gene: .; CDR3 length: 12; J gene: TRBJ2-1; V gene: TRBV19; clone size: .; CDR3 protein: CASSIRGNEQFF; CDR3 DNA: TGTGCCAGTAGTATTAGGGGGAATGAGCAGTTCTTC
D gene: .; CDR3 length: 12; J gene: TRBJ1-3; V gene: TRBV30; clone size: .; CDR3 protein: CACGGLGNTIYF; CDR3 DNA: TGTGCCTGCGGGGGGCTTGGAAACACCATATATTTT
D gene: .; CDR3 length: 15; J gene: TRBJ1-6; V gene: TRBV10-3; clone size: .; CDR3 protein: CAISESGSYNSPLHF; CDR3 DNA: TGTGCCATCAGTGAGTCGGGCAGCTATAATTCACCCCTCCACTTT
D gene: TRBD1; CDR3 length: 15; J gene: TRBJ1-2; V gene: TRBV28; clone size: .; CDR3 protein: CASSTRGQGVWGYTF; CDR3 DNA: TGTGCCAGCAGTACCCGCGGACAGGGGGTTTGGGGCTACACCTTC
D gene: TRBD1; CDR3 length: 13; J gene: TRBJ1-5; V gene: TRBV28; clone size: once; CDR3 protein: CASRSGQGGSQHF; CDR3 DNA: TGTGCCAGCAGATCGGGACAGGGGGGGTCCCAGCATTTT
D gene: TRBD2; CDR3 length: 15; J gene: TRBJ2-3; V gene: TRBV7-2; clone size: .; CDR3 protein: CASSSSGRTTDTQYF; CDR3 DNA: TGTGCCAGCAGCTCTAGCGGGAGGACCACAGATACGCAGTATTTT
D gene: .; CDR3 length: 15; J gene: TRBJ1-6; V gene: TRBV3-1/TRBV3-2; clone size: .; CDR3 protein: CASSPGRTDNSPLHF; CDR3 DNA: TGTGCCAGCAGCCCCGGCCGGACAGATAATTCACCCCTCCACTTT
D gene: .; CDR3 length: 15; J gene: TRBJ1-2; V gene: TRBV7-9; clone size: .; CDR3 protein: CASSLLLWESNGYTF; CDR3 DNA: TGTGCCAGCAGCTTACTCCTCTGGGAGTCTAATGGCTACACCTTC
D gene: TRBD1; CDR3 length: 17; J gene: TRBJ2-7; V gene: TRBV5-4; clone size: .; CDR3 protein: CASSRNAPGTALYEQYF; CDR3 DNA: TGTGCCAGCAGCCGAAACGCCCCGGGGACAGCTCTCTACGAGCAGTACTTC
D gene: .; CDR3 length: 13; J gene: TRBJ1-5; V gene: TRBV6-5; clone size: .; CDR3 protein: CASSYGLDQPQHF; CDR3 DNA: TGTGCCAGCAGTTACGGGCTCGATCAGCCCCAGCATTTT
D gene: TRBD1; CDR3 length: 13; J gene: TRBJ1-3; V gene: TRBV30; clone size: .; CDR3 protein: CAWRDRGRDTIYF; CDR3 DNA: TGTGCCTGGAGAGACAGGGGGCGAGACACCATATATTTT
D gene: TRBD2; CDR3 length: 16; J gene: TRBJ2-1; V gene: TRBV28; clone size: once; CDR3 protein: CASSRSTSGGSNEQFF; CDR3 DNA: TGTGCCAGCAGCCGTTCGACTAGCGGGGGGAGTAATGAGCAGTTCTTC
D gene: .; CDR3 length: 13; J gene: TRBJ1-6; V gene: TRBV6-6; clone size: .; CDR3 protein: CASMLSFNSPLHF; CDR3 DNA: TGTGCCAGCATGTTATCGTTCAATTCACCCCTCCACTTT
D gene: .; CDR3 length: 14; J gene: TRBJ1-1; V gene: TRBV6-5; clone size: .; CDR3 protein: CASSYGFTRTEAFF; CDR3 DNA: TGTGCCAGCAGTTACGGTTTTACGCGGACTGAAGCTTTCTTT